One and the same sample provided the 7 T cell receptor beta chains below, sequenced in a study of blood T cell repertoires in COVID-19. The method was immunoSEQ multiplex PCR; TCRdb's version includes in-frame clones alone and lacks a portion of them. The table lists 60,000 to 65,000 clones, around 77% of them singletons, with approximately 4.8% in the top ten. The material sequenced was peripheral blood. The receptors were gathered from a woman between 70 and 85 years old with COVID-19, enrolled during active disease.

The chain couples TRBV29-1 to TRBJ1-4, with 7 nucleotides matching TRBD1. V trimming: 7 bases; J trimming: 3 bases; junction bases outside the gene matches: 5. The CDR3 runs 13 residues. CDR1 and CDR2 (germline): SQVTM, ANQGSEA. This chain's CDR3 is CSAPGQSNEKLFF. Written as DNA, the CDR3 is TGCAGCGCACCGGGACAGTCTAATGAAAAACTGTTTTTT.

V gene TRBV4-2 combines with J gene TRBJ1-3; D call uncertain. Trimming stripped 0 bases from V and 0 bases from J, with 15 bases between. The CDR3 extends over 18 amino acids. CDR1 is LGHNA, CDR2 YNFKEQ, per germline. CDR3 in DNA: TGTGCCAGCAGCCAAGATCGAACGGAGACCTACTCTGGAAACACCATATATTTT. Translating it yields CASSQDRTETYSGNTIYF.

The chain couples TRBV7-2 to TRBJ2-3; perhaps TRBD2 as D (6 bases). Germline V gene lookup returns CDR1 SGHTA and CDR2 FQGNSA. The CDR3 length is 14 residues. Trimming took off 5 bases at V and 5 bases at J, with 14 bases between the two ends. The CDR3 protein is CASSPIAVEDTQYF. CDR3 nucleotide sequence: TGTGCCAGCAGCCCCATAGCGGTAGAAGATACGCAGTATTTT.

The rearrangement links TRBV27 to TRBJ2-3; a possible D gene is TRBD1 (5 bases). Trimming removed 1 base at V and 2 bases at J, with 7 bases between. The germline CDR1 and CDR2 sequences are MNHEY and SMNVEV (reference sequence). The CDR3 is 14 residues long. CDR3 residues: CASSLLGDTDTQYF. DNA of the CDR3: TGTGCCAGCAGTTTATTAGGGGACACAGATACGCAGTATTTT.

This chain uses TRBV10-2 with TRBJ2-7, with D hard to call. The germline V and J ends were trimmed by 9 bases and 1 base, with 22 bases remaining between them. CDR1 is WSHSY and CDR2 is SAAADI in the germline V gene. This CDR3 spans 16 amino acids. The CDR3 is CASPQFPNTPSYEQYV. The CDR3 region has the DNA TGCGCCAGTCCACAGTTTCCCAACACACCATCCTACGAGCAGTACGTC.

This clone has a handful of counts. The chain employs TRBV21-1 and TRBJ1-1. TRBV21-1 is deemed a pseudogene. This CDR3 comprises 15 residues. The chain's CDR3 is CASSPASGRVAEAFF. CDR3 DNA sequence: TGTGCCAGCAGCCCCGCCTCAGGGAGGGTGGCTGAAGCTTTCTTT.

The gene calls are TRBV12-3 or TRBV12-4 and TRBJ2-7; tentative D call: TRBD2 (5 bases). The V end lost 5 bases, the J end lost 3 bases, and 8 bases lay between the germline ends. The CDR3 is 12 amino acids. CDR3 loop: CASSVGGYEQYF. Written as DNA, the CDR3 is TGTGCCAGCAGTGTAGGAGGCTACGAGCAGTACTTC.